These 24 T cell receptor beta chains were all obtained from the same sample, sequenced in a study of response to subunit inactivated influenza vaccine. One entry per CDR3 protein, called by TCRdb with MiXCR from the RT-PCR reads. This sample has 630,000 or so distinct CDR3 sequences, with approximately 14% found just once. The specimen comprised PBMCs from blood, sampled roughly 12 days after vaccination. The origin of the receptors is a man aged 50-60 years who received an inactivated influenza vaccine.

This clonotype was observed a few times. This chain uses TRBV19 with TRBJ2-2, with D perhaps TRBD1 or TRBD2 (6 bases each). This CDR3 contains 14 residues. The V end lost 10 bases, the J end lost 6 bases, and 18 bases lay between the germline ends. Germline V gene sequence: CDR1 LNHDA, CDR2 SQIVND (reference sequence). The CDR3 bases are TGTGCCACCGGCGGACAGCGGGCCGCCGGGGAGCTGTTTTTT. It is translated as CATGGQRAAGELFF.

This chain uses TRBV29-1 with TRBJ1-6; D is perhaps TRBD1 (6 bases). Trimming shortened V by 7 bases and J by 4 bases, and 11 bases separated the two germline ends. The V gene's germline CDR1 is SQVTM and CDR2 ANQGSEA. This CDR3 is 13 amino acids long. The CDR3 nucleotides read TGCAGCGCTCAGGACAGTTATAATTCACCCCTCCACTTT. Amino acid sequence: CSAQDSYNSPLHF.

This chain uses TRBV4-3 with TRBJ2-7; 8 bases map to TRBD1. The CDR3 is made up of 16 amino acids. V lost 0 bases to trimming and J lost 5 bases; unmatched junction nucleotides: 9. Germline lookup yields CDR1 LGHNA and CDR2 YSLEER. Here the CDR3 DNA reads TGCGCCAGCAGCCAAGACCAGGGGACAGGCCTTAACGAGCAGTACTTC. It encodes CASSQDQGTGLNEQYF.

The V call is TRBV11-2, the J call TRBJ2-7; D is unclear. This CDR3 has 14 amino acids. V dropped 0 bases and J dropped 5 bases, with 11 bases sitting between them. Germline CDR1 is SGHAT and CDR2 is FQNNGV. The CDR3 sequence is CASSLDRIGHEQYF. In nucleotides, the CDR3 is TGTGCCAGCAGCTTAGACAGGATTGGCCACGAGCAGTACTTC.

V is TRBV20-1 and J is TRBJ1-3; TRBD1 might be the D (5 bases). The CDR3 spans 15 residues. Germline V gene data show CDR1 as DFQATT and CDR2 as SNEGSKA (reference sequence). V dropped 0 bases and J dropped 0 bases, with 9 bases sitting between them. The CDR3 nucleotides are TGCAGTGCTAGAGATCAGGGACCCTCTGGAAACACCATATATTTT. Protein: CSARDQGPSGNTIYF.

The V and J genes are TRBV9 and TRBJ2-1; D gene uncertain. Germline loops: CDR1 SGDLS, CDR2 YYNGEE. CDR3 length: 16 residues. V was clipped by 4 bases and J by 9 bases, with 23 bases between them. The CDR3 sequence: CASSTSRLTANTEQFF. CDR3 nucleotides: TGTGCCAGCAGCACGAGCAGATTGACGGCCAACACTGAGCAGTTCTTC.

This clonotype was counted between two and nine times. The chain joins TRBV7-2 to TRBJ2-7; perhaps TRBD1 as D (5 bases). CDR1 and CDR2 from the germline V gene are SGHTA and FQGNSA. The CDR3 totals 13 residues. Trimming removed 6 bases at V and 6 bases at J, with 15 bases between. The CDR3 region has the DNA TGTGCCAGCAGGTCAGGGATTTCGGGCGAGCAGTACTTC. Amino acid sequence: CASRSGISGEQYF.

This rearrangement joins TRBV5-6 to TRBJ2-7, with D possibly being TRBD1 or TRBD2 (6 bases each). The V end lost 3 bases, the J end lost 5 bases, and 15 bases lay between the germline ends. CDR3 size: 14 residues. Germline V gives CDR1 SGHDT, CDR2 YYEEEE. The CDR3 here is CASSSGTGGHEQYF. The CDR3 DNA is TGTGCCAGCAGCTCGGGTACCGGGGGCCACGAGCAGTACTTC.

This clonotype was picked up a small number of times. The chain combines TRBV20-1 with TRBJ2-1; D gene ambiguous. Germline values: CDR1 DFQATT, CDR2 SNEGSKA (reference sequence). This CDR3 is built from 12 residues. Trimming removed 7 bases from V and 8 bases from J, with 15 bases in between. CDR3 sequence (DNA): TGCAGTGGGAAGAAGGGTACACATGAGCAGTTCTTC. Residues: CSGKKGTHEQFF.

V usage is TRBV18 and J usage is TRBJ1-1; 8 bases fit TRBD1. Unmatched junction bases numbered 9, after V lost 3 bases and J lost 3 bases. The CDR3 has 16 amino acids. Germline CDR1 is KGHSH and CDR2 is LQKENI. The CDR3 region has the DNA TGTGCCAGCTCACCCCGGACAGGGCCAGGGGACACTGAAGCTTTCTTT. Residues: CASSPRTGPGDTEAFF.

This clonotype has more than one count but fewer than ten. V gene TRBV10-3 combines with J gene TRBJ2-2; the D gene is possibly TRBD2 (6 bases). V gave up 3 bases and J gave up 1 base, with 12 bases separating them. The CDR3 totals 16 residues. CDR1 and CDR2 (germline): ENHRY, SYGVKD. The DNA for the CDR3 is TGTGCCATCAGTGAAGTTTTGCGGGGGAACACCGGGGAGCTGTTTTTT. Residues: CAISEVLRGNTGELFF.

This clonotype was seen a handful of times. The gene calls are TRBV5-1 and TRBJ1-4, with 7 bases fitting TRBD1. From germline, CDR1 is SGHRS and CDR2 YFSETQ. CDR3 length equals 14 residues. The junction had 4 bases not matched to a gene; V was cut back by 4 bases and J by 4 bases. The CDR3 protein is CASSAGQSNEKLFF. The CDR3 DNA sequence: TGCGCCAGCAGCGCGGGACAGAGTAATGAAAAACTGTTTTTT.

This clonotype has only a few counts. V usage is TRBV4-1 and J usage is TRBJ2-3; D call uncertain. CDR3 length: 13 residues. The germline gives CDR1 MGHRA, CDR2 YSYEKL. The V end was cut by 0 bases, the J end by 3 bases, with 4 bases between. The DNA of the CDR3 is TGCGCCAGCAGCCAAGATTGGACAGATACGCAGTATTTT. It codes for CASSQDWTDTQYF.

The genes are TRBV12-3 or TRBV12-4 and TRBJ2-1, with 12 bases matching TRBD2. J gave up 7 bases and V 3 bases, and 1 base lay outside the gene matches. The CDR3 extends over 14 amino acids. The CDR3 here is CASSFTSGRNEQFF. The CDR3 DNA reads TGTGCCAGCAGTTTCACTAGCGGGAGGAATGAGCAGTTCTTC.

The J gene is TRBJ2-7, the V gene TRBV10-1; 8 nucleotides match TRBD1. CDR3 length equals 13 residues. Losses at the gene ends were 4 bases for V and 5 bases for J; bases not matched to a gene: 4. The germline V gene has CDR1 WNHNN and CDR2 SYGVQD (reference sequence). CDR3 coding DNA: TGCGCCAGCAGTGGGACAGGGCTCCACGAGCAGTACTTC. Translated: CASSGTGLHEQYF.

This clonotype was found a few times. V usage is TRBV5-1 and J usage is TRBJ2-1; D is uncertain. CDR1 and CDR2 (germline): SGHRS, YFSETQ. V was trimmed by 4 bases and J by 4 bases, leaving 21 bases between them. The CDR3 spans 17 residues. The CDR3 loop is CASSPGEVTVRYNEQFF. CDR3 nucleotide sequence: TGCGCCAGCAGCCCGGGTGAAGTGACGGTTCGATACAATGAGCAGTTCTTC.

V and J are TRBV7-9 and TRBJ1-1; D gene uncertain. There are 16 residues in the CDR3. The V gene lost 2 bases and the J gene lost 1 base, with 14 bases spanning the gap. Per germline, CDR1 SEHNR and CDR2 FQNEAQ (reference sequence). The CDR3 here is CASSLISFWENTEAFF. CDR3 sequence (DNA): TGTGCCAGCAGCTTAATTAGTTTCTGGGAGAACACTGAAGCTTTCTTT.

This clonotype was detected only a few times. The gene calls are TRBV24-1 and TRBJ2-3; 7 positions agree with TRBD1. The junction had 8 bases not matched to a gene; V was cut back by 3 bases and J by 3 bases. Germline values: CDR1 KGHDR, CDR2 SFDVKD. The CDR3 consists of 16 residues. The DNA for the CDR3 is TGTGCCACCAGTGATGACAGGGAAGAGGTGACAGATACGCAGTATTTT. This codes for CATSDDREEVTDTQYF.

Only a few counts were recorded for this clonotype. V usage is TRBV5-1 and J usage is TRBJ2-1, with 9 bases lining up with TRBD1. The length of the CDR3 is 15 residues. V trimming: 4 bases; J trimming: 6 bases; junction bases outside the gene matches: 8. Germline V gives CDR1 SGHRS, CDR2 YFSETQ. CDR3 sequence reads: CASSPTPTGGNEQFF. The CDR3 DNA sequence: TGCGCCAGCAGCCCCACCCCGACAGGGGGCAATGAGCAGTTCTTC.

The CDR3 DNA follows: TGTGCCATTGGGGACTCTTTGGGCTACGAGCAGTACTTC. Encoded protein: CAIGDSLGYEQYF. V gene TRBV6-2 or TRBV6-3 combines with J gene TRBJ2-7; D is perhaps TRBD2 (6 bases). Germline V gene data show CDR1 as MNHEY and CDR2 as SVGEGT. This CDR3 region has 13 residues. V was clipped by 10 bases and J by 3 bases, with 16 bases between them.

This clonotype was counted a few times. The V gene is TRBV5-1, the J gene TRBJ2-3; TRBD2 agrees at 8 bases. The trim removed 3 bases at V and 6 bases at J, leaving 12 bases unmatched. The germline V gene encodes CDR1 SGHRS and CDR2 YFSETQ. The CDR3 covers 16 residues. As DNA, the CDR3 is TGCGCCAGCAGCTCCGGGACTAGTTTTGGTTTGGATACGCAGTATTTT. It codes for CASSSGTSFGLDTQYF.

This chain connects TRBV5-1 to TRBJ2-3; 14 bases are shared with TRBD2. Germline loops: CDR1 SGHRS, CDR2 YFSETQ. The V gene end was trimmed by 0 bases and the J gene end by 2 bases; junction bases not matched to a gene: 2. This CDR3 has 17 amino acids. In nucleotides, the CDR3 is TGCGCCAGCAGCTTGGGACTAGCGGGGGGGACCACAGATACGCAGTATTTT. Encoded protein: CASSLGLAGGTTDTQYF. The entire variable domain, with the rest obtained from reference TRBV5-1 and TRBJ2-3, is as follows: KAGVTQTPRYLIKTRGQQVTLSCSPISGHRSVSWYQQTPGQGLQFLFEYFSETQRNKGNFPGRFSGRQFSNSRSEMNVSTLELGDSALYLCASSLGLAGGTTDTQYFGPGTRLTVL.

This clonotype was found a few times. The CDR3 sequence is CASSPQVGGAATQYF. DNA of the CDR3: TGTGCCAGCAGCCCCCAAGTTGGCGGTGCAGCCACGCAGTATTTT. J is TRBJ2-3 and V is TRBV11-2; D unresolved. CDR1 and CDR2 from the germline V gene are SGHAT and FQNNGV. Trimming shortened V by 5 bases and J by 9 bases, and 21 bases separated the two germline ends. The CDR3 totals 15 residues.

This clonotype was seen more than once but under ten times. The CDR3 spells CASSLRDSTSGANVLTF. For the CDR3, the DNA is TGCGCCAGCAGCTTGAGGGACAGCACCTCTGGGGCCAACGTCCTGACTTTC. The chain combines TRBV5-1 with TRBJ2-6, with TRBD1 matching over 7 bases. The germline V gene encodes CDR1 SGHRS and CDR2 YFSETQ. Germline trimming cut 1 base from V and 0 bases from J; bases unmatched to any gene: 4. The CDR3 spans 17 residues.